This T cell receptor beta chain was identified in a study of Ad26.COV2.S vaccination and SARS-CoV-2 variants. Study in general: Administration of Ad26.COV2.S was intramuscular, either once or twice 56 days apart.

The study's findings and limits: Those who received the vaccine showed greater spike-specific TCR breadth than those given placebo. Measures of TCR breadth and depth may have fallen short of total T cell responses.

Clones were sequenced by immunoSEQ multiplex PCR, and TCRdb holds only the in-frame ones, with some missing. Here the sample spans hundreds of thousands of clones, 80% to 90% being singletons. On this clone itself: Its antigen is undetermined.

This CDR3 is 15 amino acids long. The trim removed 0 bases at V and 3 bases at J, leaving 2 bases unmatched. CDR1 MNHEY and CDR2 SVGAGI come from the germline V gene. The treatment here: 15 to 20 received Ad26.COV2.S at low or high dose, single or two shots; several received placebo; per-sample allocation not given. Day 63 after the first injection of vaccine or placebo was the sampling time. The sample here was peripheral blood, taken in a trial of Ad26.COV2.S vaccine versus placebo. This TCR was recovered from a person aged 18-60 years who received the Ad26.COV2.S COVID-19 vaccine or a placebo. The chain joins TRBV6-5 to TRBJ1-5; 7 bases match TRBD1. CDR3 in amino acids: CASSYSGQTNQPQHF. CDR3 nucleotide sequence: TGTGCCAGCAGTTACTCGGGACAGACCAATCAGCCCCAGCATTTT.